The clone carrying this T cell receptor beta chain was detected only a few times. Its antigen is still unknown. This record comes from a study of blood T cells in healthy people across ages. Study findings and constraints: Age showed a roughly linear inverse relationship with TCR beta diversity per million T cells.

A sample-barcoded 5' primer and a J-beta primer mix were used in a second PCR of about 6 to 11 cycles. Each CDR3 protein gets one entry after TCRdb re-called the 5' RACE reads with MiXCR. This table holds about 930,000 distinct CDR3 sequences, just under 30% found once. The CDR3 runs 15 residues. Trimming cost V 0 bases and J 5 bases, with 11 bases left between them. Germline lookup yields CDR1 SGHRS and CDR2 YFSETQ. The sample was also linked to a second study, of T cells of mothers and their children.

This sequence originates from a woman aged 35 to 49 in good health. The specimen was blood. The chain has TRBV5-1 and TRBJ1-4, with D unresolved. The CDR3 loop is CASSLGPETNEKLFF. The DNA for the CDR3 is TGCGCCAGCAGCTTGGGCCCTGAGACAAATGAAAAACTGTTTTTT.